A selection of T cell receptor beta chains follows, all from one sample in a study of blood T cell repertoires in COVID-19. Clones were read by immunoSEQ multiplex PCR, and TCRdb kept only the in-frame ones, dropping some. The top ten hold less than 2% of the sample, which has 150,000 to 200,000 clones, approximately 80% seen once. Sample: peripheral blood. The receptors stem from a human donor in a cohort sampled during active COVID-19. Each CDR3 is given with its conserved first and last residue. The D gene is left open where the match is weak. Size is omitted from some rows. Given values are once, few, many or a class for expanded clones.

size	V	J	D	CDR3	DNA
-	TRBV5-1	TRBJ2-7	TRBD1	CASSRLPTGPSYEQYF	TGCGCCAGCAGCCGCCTCCCGACAGGGCCTTCCTACGAGCAGTACTTC
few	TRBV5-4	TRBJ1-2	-	CASSLDYRQTYGYTF	TGTGCCAGCAGCTTGGATTACAGGCAAACCTATGGCTACACCTTC
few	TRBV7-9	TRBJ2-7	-	CASSLDAGSYEQYF	TGTGCCAGCAGCTTAGACGCAGGGTCCTACGAGCAGTACTTC
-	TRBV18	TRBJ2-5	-	CASSPAGETQYF	TGTGCCAGCTCACCGGCAGGAGAGACCCAGTACTTC
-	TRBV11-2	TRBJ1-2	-	CASSVGQTPYGYTF	TGTGCCAGCAGCGTCGGACAGACCCCCTATGGCTACACCTTC
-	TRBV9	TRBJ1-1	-	CASSATQGIDTEAFF	TGTGCCAGCAGCGCCACACAGGGTATCGACACTGAAGCTTTCTTT
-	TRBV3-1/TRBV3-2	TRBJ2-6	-	CASSPQGAGANVLTF	TGTGCCAGCAGCCCACAGGGTGCTGGGGCCAACGTCCTGACTTTC
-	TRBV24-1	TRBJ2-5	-	CATSDLAASETQYF	TGTGCCACCAGTGATTTGGCGGCCTCAGAGACCCAGTACTTC
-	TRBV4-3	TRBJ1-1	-	CASSQKGGNTEAFF	TGCGCCAGCAGCCAAAAAGGGGGGAACACTGAAGCTTTCTTT
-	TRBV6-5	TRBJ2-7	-	CASTRYYEQYF	TGTGCCAGCACCCGCTATTACGAGCAGTACTTC
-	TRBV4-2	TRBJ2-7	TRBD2	CASSQVPGLGGYEQYF	TGTGCCAGCAGCCAAGTTCCGGGACTAGGAGGCTACGAGCAGTACTTC
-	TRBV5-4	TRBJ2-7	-	CASSWGDGRNVEQYF	TGTGCCAGCAGCTGGGGGGACGGACGTAATGTCGAGCAGTACTTC
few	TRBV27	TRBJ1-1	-	CASSLFRNTEAFF	TGTGCCAGCAGTTTATTCAGGAACACTGAAGCTTTCTTT
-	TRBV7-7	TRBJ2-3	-	CASSLGVNSPDTQYF	TGTGCTAGCAGCTTAGGGGTGAACAGCCCAGATACGCAGTATTTT
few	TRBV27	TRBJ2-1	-	CASSWQSYNEQFF	TGTGCCAGCAGTTGGCAGTCCTACAATGAGCAGTTCTTC
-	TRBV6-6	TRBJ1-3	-	CASRQGGAGNTIYF	TGTGCCAGCAGGCAGGGCGGAGCTGGAAACACCATATATTTT
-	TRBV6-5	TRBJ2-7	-	CAIQQGVGHEQYF	TGTGCCATCCAACAGGGAGTAGGCCACGAGCAGTACTTC
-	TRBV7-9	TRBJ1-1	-	CASSLGWSGNTEAFF	TGTGCCAGCAGCTTAGGTTGGTCGGGGAACACTGAAGCTTTCTTT
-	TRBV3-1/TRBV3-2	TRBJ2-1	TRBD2	CASSSGLGPNEQFF	TGTGCCAGCAGCTCAGGACTAGGCCCCAATGAGCAGTTCTTC
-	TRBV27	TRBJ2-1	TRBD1	CASSLMRQGVRNEQFF	TGTGCCAGCAGTTTAATGAGACAGGGAGTTAGGAATGAGCAGTTCTTC
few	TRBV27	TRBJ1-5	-	CASSRDTYQPQHF	TGTGCCAGCAGCCGGGACACCTATCAGCCCCAGCATTTT
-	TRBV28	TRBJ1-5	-	CASIKGFGNQPQHF	TGTGCCAGCATCAAGGGGTTTGGCAATCAGCCCCAGCATTTT
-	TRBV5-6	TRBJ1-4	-	CASSLEGQGLEKLFF	TGTGCCAGCAGCTTGGAAGGTCAGGGGCTTGAAAAACTGTTTTTT
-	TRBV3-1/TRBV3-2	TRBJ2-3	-	CASSQVMTDTQYF	TGTGCCAGCAGCCAAGTTATGACAGATACGCAGTATTTT
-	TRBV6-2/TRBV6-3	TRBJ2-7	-	CASSTGRGFEQYF	TGTGCCAGCAGTACAGGAAGGGGATTCGAGCAGTACTTC
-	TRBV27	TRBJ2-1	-	CASSPRQGNNEQFF	TGTGCCAGCAGCCCCAGGCAGGGCAACAATGAGCAGTTCTTC
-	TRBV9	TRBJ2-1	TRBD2	CASSAWGGNEQFF	TGTGCCAGCAGTGCCTGGGGGGGCAATGAGCAGTTCTTC
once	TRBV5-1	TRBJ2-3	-	CASSLRETDTQYF	TGCGCCAGCAGCTTGAGGGAGACAGATACGCAGTATTTT
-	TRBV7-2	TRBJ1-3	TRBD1	CASSLIAGGGNTIYF	TGTGCCAGCAGCTTAATCGCAGGGGGTGGAAACACCATATATTTT
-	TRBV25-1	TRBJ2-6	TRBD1	CASSGGQGSSGANVLTF	TGTGCCAGCAGTGGGGGACAGGGGAGCTCTGGGGCCAACGTCCTGACTTTC
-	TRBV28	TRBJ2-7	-	CASRAGAYEQYF	TGTGCCAGCAGGGCCGGGGCCTACGAGCAGTACTTC
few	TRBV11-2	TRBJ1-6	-	CASSPLTDNSPLHF	TGTGCCAGCAGCCCCCTAACAGATAATTCACCCCTCCACTTT
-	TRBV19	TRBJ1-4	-	CASSISVNEKLFF	TGTGCCAGTAGTATCTCCGTAAATGAAAAACTGTTTTTT
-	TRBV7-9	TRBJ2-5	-	CASSLAGGPETQYF	TGTGCCAGCAGCTTAGCGGGGGGGCCAGAGACCCAGTACTTC
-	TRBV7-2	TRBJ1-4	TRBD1	CASSLGPTLRQGGDEKLFF	TGTGCCAGCAGCTTAGGCCCCACTCTACGACAGGGCGGGGATGAAAAACTGTTTTTT
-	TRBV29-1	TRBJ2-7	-	CSVASARAYEQYF	TGCAGCGTTGCCTCCGCGCGCGCCTACGAGCAGTACTTC
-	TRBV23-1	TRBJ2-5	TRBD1	CARHPGQNQETQYF	TGCGCCAGACATCCGGGACAGAACCAAGAGACCCAGTACTTC
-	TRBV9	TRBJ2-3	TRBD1	CASSTGQASTDTQYF	TGTGCCAGCAGCACCGGACAGGCCTCTACAGATACGCAGTATTTT
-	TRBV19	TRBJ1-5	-	CASSFQGQPQHF	TGTGCCAGTAGTTTCCAGGGCCAGCCCCAGCATTTT
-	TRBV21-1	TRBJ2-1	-	CASSNRTGGAYNEQFF	TGTGCCAGCAGCAACCGGACAGGGGGCGCTTACAATGAGCAGTTCTTC
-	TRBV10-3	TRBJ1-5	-	CAISETTGNQPQHF	TGTGCCATCTCGGAAACGACGGGAAATCAGCCCCAGCATTTT